The entry below describes one T cell receptor (beta chain). The repertoire was sequenced with immunoSEQ multiplex PCR; TCRdb's copy has only in-frame clones and lacks some. The sample lists approximately 2.5 million clones, approximately 94% occurring once. This record comes from a study of shared clonotypes between healthy human individuals. Background on the study: Every donor yielded three CD4 naive, three CD4 memory, two CD8 naive and one CD8 memory plate.

CDR3 length equals 12 residues. Per the germline V gene, CDR1 is MNHEY and CDR2 is SVGAGI. The V end was cut by 6 bases, the J end by 8 bases, with 11 bases between. The gene calls are TRBV6-5 and TRBJ2-1; D is possibly TRBD1 or TRBD2 (5 bases each). This sequence originates from a man between 18 and 29 years old in good health. Source material: naive CD4+ T cells sorted from blood. Specified subset: CD45RA+ positively selected. The CDR3 DNA follows: TGTGCCAGCAGCGTGGGGGAGTATGAGCAGTTCTTC. Protein sequence: CASSVGEYEQFF.